A single T cell receptor (beta chain) is shown here with its context. The sample is drawn from a study of control samples from healthy donors and cancer patients. Data came from immunoSEQ multiplex PCR; TCRdb stores just in-frame clones and leaves some out. The sample includes approximately 220,000 clones, roughly 94% seen only once; the top ten take about 1.4%. Trimming left V 3 bases short and J 7 bases short, with 15 bases between. This CDR3 has 15 amino acids. The germline V gene encodes CDR1 MNHNS and CDR2 SASEGT. The sequencing sample was made of blood. The receptor was derived from a man aged 45-65 years in good health. The V call is TRBV6-1, the J call TRBJ1-4; maybe TRBD1 (5 bases). CDR3 sequence (DNA): TGTGCCAGCAGTGACCATGGGCAGGGAGGTGAAAAACTGTTTTTT. Translation: CASSDHGQGGEKLFF.